This record concerns one T cell receptor (beta chain) sequence. No antigen is known for it. This table comes from immunoSEQ multiplex PCR, and its TCRdb copy is limited to in-frame clones, with some not included. The sample contains some 100,000 clones, roughly 89% of which appear only once. These data are taken from a study of T cell responses to AZD1222 COVID-19 vaccine. Study in general: It was second doses at about 4 or about 12 weeks that were pooled.

Whole-study findings and limits: At study baseline, merely over 5 AZD1222 recipients were seropositive.

The specimen comprised peripheral blood, sampled on day 0 of AZD1222 vaccination. This receptor was taken from an adult in good health.

CDR3 region: CASSFRVGELFF. The CDR3 DNA reads TGTGCCAGCAGTTTTCGGGTTGGGGAGCTGTTTTTT. The chain carries TRBV12-3 or TRBV12-4 and TRBJ2-2; D not resolved. The CDR3 sequence is 12 residues long. Trimming left V 3 bases short and J 8 bases short, with 7 bases between.